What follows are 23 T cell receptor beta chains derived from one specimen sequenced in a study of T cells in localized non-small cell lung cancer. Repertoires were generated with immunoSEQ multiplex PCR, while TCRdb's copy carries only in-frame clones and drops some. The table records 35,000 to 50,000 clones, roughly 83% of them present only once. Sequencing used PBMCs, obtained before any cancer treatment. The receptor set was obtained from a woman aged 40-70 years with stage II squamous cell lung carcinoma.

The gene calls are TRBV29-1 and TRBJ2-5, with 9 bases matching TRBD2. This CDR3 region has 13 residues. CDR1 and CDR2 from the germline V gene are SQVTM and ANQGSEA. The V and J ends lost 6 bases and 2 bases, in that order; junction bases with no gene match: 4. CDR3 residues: CSVETSGQETQYF. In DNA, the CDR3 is TGCAGCGTGGAGACTAGCGGACAAGAGACCCAGTACTTC.

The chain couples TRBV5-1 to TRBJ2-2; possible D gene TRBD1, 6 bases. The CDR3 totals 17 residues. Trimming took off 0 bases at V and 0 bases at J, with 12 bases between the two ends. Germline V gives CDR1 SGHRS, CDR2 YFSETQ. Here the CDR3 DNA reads TGCGCCAGCAGCTTGGGATTGGACAGCGCGAACACCGGGGAGCTGTTTTTT. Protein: CASSLGLDSANTGELFF.

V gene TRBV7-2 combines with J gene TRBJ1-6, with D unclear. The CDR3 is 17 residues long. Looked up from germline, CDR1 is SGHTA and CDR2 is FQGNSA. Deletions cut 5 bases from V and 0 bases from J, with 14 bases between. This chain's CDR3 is CASSRGELSSYNSPLHF. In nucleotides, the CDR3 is TGTGCCAGCAGCCGGGGAGAGCTAAGCTCCTATAATTCACCCCTCCACTTT.

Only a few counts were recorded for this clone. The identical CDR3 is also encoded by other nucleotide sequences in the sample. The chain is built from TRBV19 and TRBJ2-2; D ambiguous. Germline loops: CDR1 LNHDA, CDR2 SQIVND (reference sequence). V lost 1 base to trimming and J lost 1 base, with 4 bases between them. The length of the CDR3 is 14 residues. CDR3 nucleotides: TGTGCCAGTAGTATAGGACGGAACACCGGGGAGCTGTTTTTT. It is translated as CASSIGRNTGELFF.

For the CDR3, the DNA is TGTGCCAGCCAAGGGACAGTCCGCACAGATACGCAGTATTTT. It codes for CASQGTVRTDTQYF. The chain combines TRBV28 with TRBJ2-3; 7 bases map to TRBD1. The length of the CDR3 is 14 residues. Looked up from germline, CDR1 is MDHEN and CDR2 is SYDVKM. The J segment lost 1 base and the V segment lost 8 bases, leaving 6 bases of the junction unmatched.

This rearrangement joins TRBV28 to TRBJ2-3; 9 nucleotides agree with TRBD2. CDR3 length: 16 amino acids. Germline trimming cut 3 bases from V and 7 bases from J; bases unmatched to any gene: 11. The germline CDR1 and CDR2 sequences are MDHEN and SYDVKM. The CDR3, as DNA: TGTGCCAGCAGTTTCCCACCTAGCGGGGAGTTTTATACGCAGTATTTT. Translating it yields CASSFPPSGEFYTQYF.

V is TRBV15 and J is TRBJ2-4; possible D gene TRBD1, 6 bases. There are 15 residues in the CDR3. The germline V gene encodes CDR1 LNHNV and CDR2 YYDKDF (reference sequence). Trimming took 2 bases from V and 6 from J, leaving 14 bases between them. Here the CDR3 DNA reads TGTGCCACCAGCAGACAGGGGACGAGCGGAAACATTCAGTACTTC. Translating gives CATSRQGTSGNIQYF.

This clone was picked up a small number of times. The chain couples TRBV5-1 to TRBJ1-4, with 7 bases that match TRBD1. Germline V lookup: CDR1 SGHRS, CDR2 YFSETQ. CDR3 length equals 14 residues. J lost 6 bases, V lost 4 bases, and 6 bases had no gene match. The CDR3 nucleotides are TGCGCCAGCAGCATCGGGACAGCGGATGAAAAACTGTTTTTT. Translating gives CASSIGTADEKLFF.

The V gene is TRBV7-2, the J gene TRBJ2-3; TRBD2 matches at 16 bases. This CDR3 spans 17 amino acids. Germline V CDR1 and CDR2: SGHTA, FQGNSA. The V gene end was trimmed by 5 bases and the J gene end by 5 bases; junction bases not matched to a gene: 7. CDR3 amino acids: CASSPGTSGRARDTQYF. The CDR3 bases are TGTGCCAGCAGCCCGGGGACTAGCGGGAGGGCCAGAGATACGCAGTATTTT. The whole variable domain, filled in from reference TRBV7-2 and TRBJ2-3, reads GAGVSQSPSNKVTEKGKDVELRCDPISGHTALYWYRQSLGQGLEFLIYFQGNSAPDKSGLPSDRFSAERTGGSVSTLTIQRTQQEDSAVYLCASSPGTSGRARDTQYFGPGTRLTVL.

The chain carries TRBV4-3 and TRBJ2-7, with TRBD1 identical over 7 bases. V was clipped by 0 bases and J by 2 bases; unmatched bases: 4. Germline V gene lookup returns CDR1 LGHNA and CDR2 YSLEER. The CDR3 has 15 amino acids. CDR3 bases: TGCGCCAGCAGCCAAGAACAGGGGCCAGCCTACGAGCAGTACTTC. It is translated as CASSQEQGPAYEQYF.

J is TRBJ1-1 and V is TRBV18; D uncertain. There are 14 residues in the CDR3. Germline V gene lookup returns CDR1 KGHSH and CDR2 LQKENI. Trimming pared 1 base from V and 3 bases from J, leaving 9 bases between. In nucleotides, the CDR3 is TGTGCCAGCTCACCACAGGGCTCGTACACTGAAGCTTTCTTT. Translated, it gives CASSPQGSYTEAFF.

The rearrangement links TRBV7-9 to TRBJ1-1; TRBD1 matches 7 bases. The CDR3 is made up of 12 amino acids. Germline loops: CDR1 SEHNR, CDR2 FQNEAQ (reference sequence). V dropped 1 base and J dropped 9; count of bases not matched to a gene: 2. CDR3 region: CASSLETGQAFF. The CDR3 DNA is TGTGCCAGCAGCTTAGAGACAGGGCAAGCTTTCTTT.

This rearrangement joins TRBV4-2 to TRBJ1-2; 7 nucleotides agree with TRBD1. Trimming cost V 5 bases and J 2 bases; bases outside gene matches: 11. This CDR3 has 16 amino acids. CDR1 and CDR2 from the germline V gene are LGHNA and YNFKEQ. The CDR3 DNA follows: TGTGCCAGCAGCTCCAGAGGGATGACAGGGAACTATGGCTACACCTTC. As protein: CASSSRGMTGNYGYTF.

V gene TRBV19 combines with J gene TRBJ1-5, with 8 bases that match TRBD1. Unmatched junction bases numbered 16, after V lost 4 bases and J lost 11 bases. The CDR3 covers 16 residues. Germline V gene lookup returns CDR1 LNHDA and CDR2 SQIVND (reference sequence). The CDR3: CASSRTGTGFPGAQHF. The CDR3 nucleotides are TGTGCCAGTAGTAGAACCGGGACAGGATTCCCCGGGGCCCAGCATTTT.

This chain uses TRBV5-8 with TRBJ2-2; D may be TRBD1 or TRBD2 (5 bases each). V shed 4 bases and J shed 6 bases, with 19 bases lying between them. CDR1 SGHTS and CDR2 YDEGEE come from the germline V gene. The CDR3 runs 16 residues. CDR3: CASSLGTEGRAGELFF. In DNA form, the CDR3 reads TGTGCCAGCAGCCTCGGGACCGAAGGCAGGGCCGGGGAGCTGTTTTTT.

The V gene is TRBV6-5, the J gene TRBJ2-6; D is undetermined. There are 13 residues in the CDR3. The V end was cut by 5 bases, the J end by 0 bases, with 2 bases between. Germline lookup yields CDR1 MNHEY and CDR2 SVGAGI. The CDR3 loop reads CASSTSGANVLTF. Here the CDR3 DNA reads TGTGCCAGCAGTACCTCTGGGGCCAACGTCCTGACTTTC.

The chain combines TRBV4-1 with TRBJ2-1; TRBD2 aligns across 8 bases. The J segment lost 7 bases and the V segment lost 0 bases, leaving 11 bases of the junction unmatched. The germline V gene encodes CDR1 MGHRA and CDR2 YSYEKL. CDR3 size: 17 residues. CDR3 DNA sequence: TGCGCCAGCAGCCAAGAACGGAGGACGGGAGGGCCGAATGAGCAGTTCTTC. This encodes CASSQERRTGGPNEQFF.

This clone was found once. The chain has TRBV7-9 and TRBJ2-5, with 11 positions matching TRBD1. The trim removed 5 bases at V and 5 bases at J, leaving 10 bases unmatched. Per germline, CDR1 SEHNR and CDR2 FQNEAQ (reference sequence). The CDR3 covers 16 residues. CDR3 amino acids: CASSRGQGALRETQYF. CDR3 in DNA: TGTGCCAGCAGCCGAGGACAGGGGGCGCTGCGGGAGACCCAGTACTTC. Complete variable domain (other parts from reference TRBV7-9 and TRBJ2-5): DTGVSQNPRHKITKRGQNVTFRCDPISEHNRLYWYRQTLGQGPEFLTYFQNEAQLEKSRLLSDRFSAERPKGSFSTLEIQRTEQGDSAMYLCASSRGQGALRETQYFGPGTRLLVL.

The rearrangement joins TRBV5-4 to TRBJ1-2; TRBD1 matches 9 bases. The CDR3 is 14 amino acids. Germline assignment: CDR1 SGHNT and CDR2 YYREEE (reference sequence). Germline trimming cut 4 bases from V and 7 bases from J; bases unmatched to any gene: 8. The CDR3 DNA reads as TGTGCCAGCAGCGAACGAACAGGGGGCCGTGGCTACACCTTC. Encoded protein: CASSERTGGRGYTF.

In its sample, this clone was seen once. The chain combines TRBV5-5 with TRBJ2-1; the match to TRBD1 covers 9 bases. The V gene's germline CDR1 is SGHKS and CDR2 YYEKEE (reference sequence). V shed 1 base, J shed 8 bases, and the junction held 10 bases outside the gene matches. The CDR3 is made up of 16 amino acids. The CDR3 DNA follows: TGTGCCAGCAGCTTGCCGGGACAGGGAGGTGGCGATGAGCAGTTCTTC. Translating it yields CASSLPGQGGGDEQFF. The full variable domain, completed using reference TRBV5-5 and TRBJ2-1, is DAGVTQSPTHLIKTRGQQVTLRCSPISGHKSVSWYQQVLGQGPQFIFQYYEKEERGRGNFPDRFSARQFPNYSSELNVNALLLGDSALYLCASSLPGQGGGDEQFFGPGTRLTVL.

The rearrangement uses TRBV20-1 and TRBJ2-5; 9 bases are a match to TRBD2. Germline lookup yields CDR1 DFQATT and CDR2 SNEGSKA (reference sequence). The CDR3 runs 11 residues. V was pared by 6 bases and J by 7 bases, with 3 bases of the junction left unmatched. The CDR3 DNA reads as TGCAGTGCGGTGACTAGCGGGACCCAGTACTTC. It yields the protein CSAVTSGTQYF.

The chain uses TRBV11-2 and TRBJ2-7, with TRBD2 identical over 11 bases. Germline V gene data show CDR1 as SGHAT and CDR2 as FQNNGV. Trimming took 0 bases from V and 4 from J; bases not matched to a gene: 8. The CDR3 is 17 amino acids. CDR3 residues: CASSLDLIASGRYEQYF. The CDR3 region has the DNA TGTGCCAGCAGCTTAGATCTTATCGCTAGCGGGAGGTACGAGCAGTACTTC.

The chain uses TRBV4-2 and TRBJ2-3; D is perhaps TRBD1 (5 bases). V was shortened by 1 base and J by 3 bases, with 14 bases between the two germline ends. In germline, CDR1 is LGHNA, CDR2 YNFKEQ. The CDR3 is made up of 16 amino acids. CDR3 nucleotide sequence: TGTGCCAGCAGCCAAGGGATGTCAGGGCGAACAGATACGCAGTATTTT. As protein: CASSQGMSGRTDTQYF.